These T cell receptor beta chains were read from a single sample in a study of blood T cell repertoires in COVID-19. TCRdb keeps only in-frame clones here, not all; method: immunoSEQ multiplex PCR. The table lists roughly 230,000 clones, roughly 80% of them singletons. The sequenced sample consisted of peripheral blood. The receptors stem from a man aged 50-59 years with active or convalescent COVID-19. The CDR3 runs from the conserved cysteine through the conserved F or W. The D gene is left open where the match is weak. Clone size is stated in some rows and not others, as once, few, many or a class when expanded.

cdr3_aa cdr3_nt d_call j_call v_call clone_size
CASSLQGRDGYTF TGTGCCAGCAGCCTACAGGGAAGGGATGGCTACACCTTC NA TRBJ1-2 TRBV4-2 NA
CASSTDDRYEQYF TGTGCCAGCTCAACAGACGACAGGTACGAGCAGTACTTC NA TRBJ2-7 TRBV18 NA
CASSMGDSLSPLHF TGTGCCAGTAGTATGGGGGACAGTCTTTCACCCCTCCACTTT TRBD1 TRBJ1-6 TRBV19 NA
CASSERYTGLSF TGTGCCAGCAGTGAACGGTATACAGGCCTGTCTTTC NA TRBJ2-6 TRBV6-1 NA
CATSDRDRIYEQYF TGTGCCACCAGTGACCGGGACAGGATATACGAGCAGTACTTC TRBD1 TRBJ2-7 TRBV24-1 NA
CASSSGQFYEQYF TGTGCCAGCAGCTCGGGACAGTTCTACGAGCAGTACTTC TRBD1 TRBJ2-7 TRBV7-6 NA
CASSKPGTEPYNEQFF TGTGCCAGCAGCAAACCTGGGACAGAACCCTACAATGAGCAGTTCTTC NA TRBJ2-1 TRBV21-1 few
CSVARSGSTEAFF TGCAGCGTCGCCAGATCCGGGAGCACTGAAGCTTTCTTT NA TRBJ1-1 TRBV29-1 NA
CASSLSTGAREKLFF TGTGCCAGCAGTTTATCCACAGGGGCCCGGGAAAAACTGTTTTTT TRBD1 TRBJ1-4 TRBV28 NA
CASSLDRVNTGELFF TGCGCCAGCAGCTTGGACAGGGTCAACACCGGGGAGCTGTTTTTT NA TRBJ2-2 TRBV5-1 NA
CASSTLWDRPLNTEAFF TGTGCCAGCAGCACCCTATGGGACAGGCCTCTGAACACTGAAGCTTTCTTT TRBD1 TRBJ1-1 TRBV7-6 few
CASRKDTANTGELFF TGTGCCAGCAGGAAAGACACCGCGAACACCGGGGAGCTGTTTTTT NA TRBJ2-2 TRBV3-1/TRBV3-2 NA
CASSYPPGGAYNEQFF TGTGCCAGCAGCTATCCTCCGGGGGGGGCCTACAATGAGCAGTTCTTC TRBD2 TRBJ2-1 TRBV5-4 once
CASIGAAAGANVLTF TGTGCCAGCATTGGGGCGGCGGCTGGGGCCAACGTCCTGACTTTC NA TRBJ2-6 TRBV28 few
CASSFEGDQPQHF TGTGCCAGCAGTTTTGAGGGAGACCAGCCCCAGCATTTT NA TRBJ1-5 TRBV28 NA
CASSQAGTAYNSPLHF TGCGCCAGCAGCCAAGCGGGAACGGCGTATAATTCACCCCTCCACTTT NA TRBJ1-6 TRBV4-1 NA
CASSSHRGTDTQYF TGTGCCAGCAGCTCCCACCGGGGGACAGATACGCAGTATTTT NA TRBJ2-3 TRBV11-1 NA
CASSLTGGSGNTIYF TGTGCCAGCAGCCTAACAGGGGGCTCTGGAAACACCATATATTTT TRBD1 TRBJ1-3 TRBV6-6 NA
CASSLEPAYEQYF TGCGCCAGCAGCTTGGAACCAGCGTACGAGCAGTACTTC NA TRBJ2-7 TRBV5-1 NA
CASSPRGGVDSEQYF TGTGCCAGCAGCCCCAGGGGAGGGGTAGACTCCGAGCAGTACTTC NA TRBJ2-7 TRBV7-9 NA
CASSLSGQGGSYGYTF TGTGCCAGCAGTTTATCGGGGCAGGGGGGTAGCTATGGCTACACCTTC TRBD1 TRBJ1-2 TRBV28 once
CASNRAAYEQYF TGTGCCTCCAACAGGGCGGCCTACGAGCAGTACTTC NA TRBJ2-7 TRBV6-5 NA
CAWSVPNLSSYNSPLHF TGTGCCTGGAGTGTGCCAAATCTTAGCTCCTATAATTCACCCCTCCACTTT NA TRBJ1-6 TRBV30 once
CSASMVAGRPPVSGYTF TGCAGTGCTAGTATGGTGGCAGGGAGGCCCCCCGTCTCTGGCTACACCTTC NA TRBJ1-2 TRBV20-1 few
CAWTRDRGRQETQYF TGTGCCTGGACCAGGGACAGGGGGAGACAAGAGACCCAGTACTTC TRBD1 TRBJ2-5 TRBV30 NA
CASSLARTSGTGELFF TGTGCCAGCAGCTTAGCTCGGACTAGCGGTACCGGGGAGCTGTTTTTT TRBD2 TRBJ2-2 TRBV7-6 NA
CASSLRTEETQYF TGCGCCAGCAGCTTAAGGACAGAAGAGACCCAGTACTTC NA TRBJ2-5 TRBV5-1 NA
CASSPDRIHGYTF TGTGCCAGCAGCCCTGACAGGATCCATGGCTACACCTTC NA TRBJ1-2 TRBV3-1/TRBV3-2 NA
CSVQGGGGSTDTQYF TGCAGCGTCCAAGGGGGCGGGGGGAGCACAGATACGCAGTATTTT NA TRBJ2-3 TRBV29-1 NA
CASSPPGVAVYNEQFF TGTGCCAGCAGCCCTCCCGGAGTAGCCGTCTACAATGAGCAGTTCTTC NA TRBJ2-1 TRBV7-3 once
CAWSGGGNQPQHF TGTGCCTGGAGTGGAGGGGGAAATCAGCCCCAGCATTTT NA TRBJ1-5 TRBV30 NA
CASRKASGAPYEQYF TGTGCCAGTAGAAAGGCTAGCGGGGCCCCCTACGAGCAGTACTTC TRBD2 TRBJ2-7 TRBV19 once
CASSTRTPRSSYEQYF TGTGCCAGCAGCACCCGGACACCCAGGAGCTCCTACGAGCAGTACTTC NA TRBJ2-7 TRBV7-6 NA
CASRADRVRGYTF TGTGCCAGCAGGGCGGACAGGGTGAGAGGCTACACCTTC TRBD1 TRBJ1-2 TRBV27 NA
CASSPTMGGSDQPQHF TGTGCCAGCAGTCCCACCATGGGGGGTTCGGACCAGCCCCAGCATTTT NA TRBJ1-5 TRBV2 NA
CSVVSANSYEQYF TGCAGCGTTGTCAGCGCAAACTCCTACGAGCAGTACTTC NA TRBJ2-7 TRBV29-1 NA
CASSFVAGGSPLHF TGTGCCAGCAGCTTCGTGGCAGGGGGGTCACCCCTCCACTTT TRBD1 TRBJ1-6 TRBV5-5 NA
CASSLGNRISEQFF TGTGCCAGCAGCTTAGGGAACAGAATCAGTGAGCAGTTCTTC NA TRBJ2-1 TRBV11-2 NA
CASSLDASREKLFF TGTGCCAGCAGCCTAGACGCCTCGCGGGAAAAACTGTTTTTT NA TRBJ1-4 TRBV7-9 NA
CASSPGQGITDTQYF TGTGCCAGCAGCCCCGGACAGGGGATTACAGATACGCAGTATTTT TRBD1 TRBJ2-3 TRBV6-2/TRBV6-3 NA
CASTRRAATEAFF TGTGCCAGCACCCGAAGAGCGGCGACTGAAGCTTTCTTT NA TRBJ1-1 TRBV12-3/TRBV12-4 NA
CSVLGLAGSGELFF TGCAGCGTCTTGGGACTAGCGGGTTCCGGGGAGCTGTTTTTT TRBD2 TRBJ2-2 TRBV29-1 NA
CASSDSGGRNEQFF TGTGCCAGCAGTGACTCGGGGGGGCGTAATGAGCAGTTCTTC TRBD2 TRBJ2-1 TRBV2 few
CARSRSGTGELFF TGTGCCAGAAGCCGATCCGGCACCGGGGAGCTGTTTTTT NA TRBJ2-2 TRBV5-3 NA
CASSPFRQGPHEQYF TGTGCCAGCAGCCCCTTCCGCCAGGGGCCCCACGAGCAGTACTTC NA TRBJ2-7 TRBV5-6 NA
CATSRESYRENPGELFF TGTGCCACCAGCAGGGAATCTTACAGGGAGAACCCCGGGGAGCTGTTTTTT NA TRBJ2-2 TRBV15 NA